The 30 T cell receptor beta chains in this list originate from one sample, sequenced in a study of monozygotic twins with inflammatory bowel disease. TCRdb reanalyzed the 5' RACE reads and collapses them to one entry per CDR3 protein, without DNA. Recorded here are approximately 420,000 distinct CDR3 sequences; the top ten clones represent around 2.4%. The sequenced sample was blood. The receptors originated from a human donor with ulcerative colitis or Crohn's disease, or a healthy co-twin of an affected twin (not recorded which).

V usage is TRBV4-3 and J usage is TRBJ2-2; lacking DNA, the TRBD1 call made by TCRdb goes unchecked. The CDR3 is made up of 17 amino acids. CDR1 is LGHNA and CDR2 is YSLEER in the germline V gene. Here the CDR3 reads CASSQESGPWNTGELFF.

The chain carries TRBV27 and TRBJ1-4. Germline CDR1 and CDR2: MNHEY and SMNVEV (reference sequence). This CDR3 has 14 amino acids. CDR3 sequence reads: CASSLRQMGEKLFF.

The genes are TRBV9 and TRBJ1-6; the TCRdb D gene call, TRBD1, has no DNA to confirm it. Germline CDR1 and CDR2: SGDLS and YYNGEE. This CDR3 contains 15 residues. Here the CDR3 reads CASSVGIGGNSPLHF.

V is TRBV11-3 and J is TRBJ2-1; TCRdb's D gene call, TRBD1, goes unchecked for lack of DNA. Germline-derived CDR1 and CDR2 are SGHNT and YENEEA. This CDR3 comprises 15 residues. The CDR3 sequence is CASSLATGAYNEQFF.

This rearrangement joins TRBV18 to TRBJ1-6. The CDR3 extends over 15 amino acids. CDR1 KGHSH and CDR2 LQKENI come from the germline V gene. Here the CDR3 reads CASSTTGPNNSPLHF.

This CDR3 reads CASSVRRKKGTEAFF. The gene calls are TRBV6-1 and TRBJ1-1. The CDR3 has 15 residues. Germline assignment: CDR1 MNHNS and CDR2 SASEGT.

The chain joins TRBV7-2 to TRBJ2-3; the D call of TRBD2 rests on TCRdb alone, since no DNA is present to check it. Germline CDR1 and CDR2: SGHTA and FQGNSA. The CDR3 runs 15 residues. The CDR3: CASSIRLAGTDTQYF.

The chain links TRBV20-1 to TRBJ2-6. CDR1 is DFQATT, CDR2 SNEGSKA, per germline (reference sequence). The CDR3 has 15 residues. The CDR3 is CSARDVSSGANVLTF.

The chain combines TRBV7-2 with TRBJ2-5; the TCRdb call, TRBD2, lacks DNA for checking. This CDR3 region has 15 residues. Germline lookup yields CDR1 SGHTA and CDR2 FQGNSA. CDR3 amino acids: CASTILAGGGETQYF.

V and J are TRBV7-2 and TRBJ1-5. The germline V gene encodes CDR1 SGHTA and CDR2 FQGNSA. This CDR3 contains 13 residues. CDR3 sequence reads: CASSLAINQPQHF.

The J gene is TRBJ2-7, the V gene TRBV18; checking the TCRdb D call of TRBD1 is not possible without DNA. Germline CDR1 KGHSH, CDR2 LQKENI. This CDR3 region has 14 residues. The CDR3 is CASSAVGVSYEQYF.

CDR3 residues: CASSLFLPGSSYNEQFF. The chain recombines TRBV27 with TRBJ2-1; TCRdb picks TRBD2, but there is no DNA to check that call. The CDR3 spans 17 residues. CDR1 and CDR2 from the germline V gene are MNHEY and SMNVEV (reference sequence).

The chain employs TRBV4-3 and TRBJ2-7. CDR1 LGHNA and CDR2 YSLEER come from the germline V gene. The CDR3 has 15 amino acids. CDR3 loop: CASSQDSGTSYEQYF.

The V and J genes are TRBV20-1 and TRBJ1-2; TCRdb proposes TRBD1, but this gene call is untestable without DNA. This CDR3 comprises 13 residues. Per the germline V gene, CDR1 is DFQATT and CDR2 is SNEGSKA (reference sequence). CDR3 sequence: CSAVALGLGGYTF.

The chain carries TRBV6-5 and TRBJ2-5; TCRdb's D gene call, TRBD1, goes unchecked for lack of DNA. Germline assignment: CDR1 MNHEY and CDR2 SVGAGI. There are 15 residues in the CDR3. This CDR3 reads CASSSPGGKKETQYF.

The rearrangement uses TRBV7-9 and TRBJ2-1; TCRdb indicates TRBD1, and absent DNA this call remains unverified. The CDR3 runs 17 residues. From germline, CDR1 is SEHNR and CDR2 FQNEAQ (reference sequence). This CDR3 reads CASSLAHGTGEHNEQFF.

J is TRBJ1-1 and V is TRBV5-1; TCRdb names TRBD1, which stays unverified in the absence of DNA. The CDR3 covers 17 residues. The germline V gene has CDR1 SGHRS and CDR2 YFSETQ. This CDR3 is CASSLLAPQGARGEAFF. Looking up the rest from reference TRBV5-1 and TRBJ1-1 gives the full variable domain: KAGVTQTPRYLIKTRGQQVTLSCSPISGHRSVSWYQQTPGQGLQFLFEYFSETQRNKGNFPGRFSGRQFSNSRSEMNVSTLELGDSALYLCASSLLAPQGARGEAFFGQGTRLTVV.

The J gene is TRBJ2-5, the V gene TRBV7-2; TCRdb indicates TRBD2, and absent DNA this call remains unverified. Germline V CDR1 and CDR2: SGHTA, FQGNSA. The CDR3 sequence is 15 residues long. The CDR3 is CASSRENREGETQYF.

J is TRBJ2-5 and V is TRBV6-6. CDR3 length: 13 amino acids. CDR1 and CDR2 from the germline V gene are MNHNY and SVGAGI (reference sequence). CDR3 sequence: CASSTVLGETQYF.

V usage is TRBV4-2 and J usage is TRBJ2-1; as DNA is missing, the TRBD2 call by TCRdb cannot be tested. The CDR3 consists of 17 residues. The germline gives CDR1 LGHNA, CDR2 YNFKEQ. CDR3 residues: CASSQERGGRTYNEQFF.

The genes are TRBV7-2 and TRBJ2-1. CDR1 is SGHTA and CDR2 is FQGNSA in the germline V gene. This CDR3 is built from 15 residues. The CDR3 protein is CASSLGPTLYNEQFF. Based on the CDR3 plus reference TRBV7-2 and TRBJ2-1, the full variable domain is GAGVSQSPSNKVTEKGKDVELRCDPISGHTALYWYRQSLGQGLEFLIYFQGNSAPDKSGLPSDRFSAERTGGSVSTLTIQRTQQEDSAVYLCASSLGPTLYNEQFFGPGTRLTVL.

The chain employs TRBV4-1 and TRBJ2-1; TCRdb lists TRBD2, though no DNA is available to test this call. Per germline, CDR1 MGHRA and CDR2 YSYEKL. CDR3 size: 16 residues. CDR3 loop: CASSQFASGGANEQFF.

This rearrangement joins TRBV7-2 to TRBJ2-3; TCRdb proposes TRBD2, but this gene call is untestable without DNA. This CDR3 is built from 15 residues. Germline V lookup: CDR1 SGHTA, CDR2 FQGNSA. This CDR3 reads CASSLASGRTDTQYF. Full variable domain (rest looked up from reference TRBV7-2 and TRBJ2-3): GAGVSQSPSNKVTEKGKDVELRCDPISGHTALYWYRQSLGQGLEFLIYFQGNSAPDKSGLPSDRFSAERTGGSVSTLTIQRTQQEDSAVYLCASSLASGRTDTQYFGPGTRLTVL.

J is TRBJ1-2 and V is TRBV7-9; with no DNA, the TCRdb D assignment of TRBD1 cannot be verified. The CDR3 runs to 13 residues. CDR1 and CDR2 (germline): SEHNR, FQNEAQ (reference sequence). This CDR3 is CASSLGTGRGYTF.

V gene TRBV19 combines with J gene TRBJ1-5; TCRdb gives TRBD1 as the D gene, but with no DNA this cannot be confirmed. The CDR3 extends over 14 amino acids. Germline CDR1 LNHDA, CDR2 SQIVND (reference sequence). CDR3 loop: CASSDRGSYQPQHF.

The chain links TRBV6-1 to TRBJ1-2; TCRdb gives TRBD1 as the D gene, but with no DNA this cannot be confirmed. The CDR3 runs 14 residues. CDR1 is MNHNS and CDR2 is SASEGT in the germline V gene. The CDR3 protein is CASSDPDRGYGYTF.

The chain has TRBV18 and TRBJ1-1. CDR3 length: 14 amino acids. Germline values: CDR1 KGHSH, CDR2 LQKENI. The chain's CDR3 is CASSPGGGTAEAFF.

The rearrangement links TRBV20-1 to TRBJ2-7; lacking DNA, the TRBD1 call made by TCRdb goes unchecked. Germline-derived CDR1 and CDR2 are DFQATT and SNEGSKA (reference sequence). CDR3 length: 16 residues. The CDR3 loop reads CSVPGGGPGAYYEQYF.

The J gene is TRBJ2-7, the V gene TRBV27. Germline assignment: CDR1 MNHEY and CDR2 SMNVEV (reference sequence). The CDR3 runs 13 residues. CDR3 amino acids: CASSWKLTYEQYF.

V usage is TRBV5-5 and J usage is TRBJ2-3; TCRdb proposes TRBD2, but this gene call is untestable without DNA. Germline lookup yields CDR1 SGHKS and CDR2 YYEKEE (reference sequence). The CDR3 contains 16 residues. This CDR3 reads CASSVGLAGNTDTQYF.